Each of the 12 T cell receptor beta chains below was sequenced from the same sample in a study of OX40 agonist ivuxolimab in advanced cancers. Assay: immunoSEQ multiplex PCR; the TCRdb copy retains only in-frame clones and omits some. Among 77,000 or so clones listed, around 85% were seen once. The sequencing used CD4+ or CD8+ T cells sorted from blood, collected in a trial of the OX40 agonist ivuxolimab. These receptors all come from an adult with an advanced solid tumor such as melanoma, head and neck, liver or kidney cancer.

This clone was seen a few times. The chain is built from TRBV28 and TRBJ1-2; D is undetermined. The germline V gene has CDR1 MDHEN and CDR2 SYDVKM. The CDR3 is made up of 14 amino acids. Trimming removed 1 base from V and 6 bases from J, with 12 bases in between. CDR3 sequence: CASSLSTDSDGYTF. As DNA, the CDR3 is TGTGCCAGCAGTTTATCGACCGATTCCGATGGCTACACCTTC.

The CDR3 region has the DNA TGTGCCAGCAGCCCCTTGGGCCTGGGCGGAGATACGCAGTATTTT. Its translation is CASSPLGLGGDTQYF. The chain links TRBV28 to TRBJ2-3; no definite D call. CDR3 length: 15 amino acids. Trimming cost V 6 bases and J 5 bases, with 18 bases left between them. The germline V gene encodes CDR1 MDHEN and CDR2 SYDVKM.

This clone was observed a single time. This chain connects TRBV5-1 to TRBJ2-5; TRBD1 matches at 9 bases. The trim removed 1 base at V and 3 bases at J, leaving 4 bases unmatched. Germline V lookup: CDR1 SGHRS, CDR2 YFSETQ. CDR3 length: 15 residues. The CDR3 spells CASSLTGGREETQYF. The CDR3, as DNA: TGCGCCAGCAGCTTGACAGGGGGCCGGGAAGAGACCCAGTACTTC.

The chain uses TRBV19 and TRBJ2-1, with TRBD2 as a possible D gene (6 bases). The germline V and J ends were trimmed by 10 bases and 9 bases, with 16 bases remaining between them. The germline CDR1 and CDR2 sequences are LNHDA and SQIVND (reference sequence). The CDR3 runs to 12 residues. The CDR3 protein is CATCNVGGEQFF. The CDR3 DNA reads as TGTGCCACCTGTAATGTGGGAGGTGAGCAGTTCTTC.

This clone has just a few counts. The chain carries TRBV19 and TRBJ1-2, with TRBD1 as a possible D gene (5 bases). Germline V CDR1 and CDR2: LNHDA, SQIVND (reference sequence). The CDR3 covers 15 residues. Trimming removed 2 bases from V and 0 bases from J, with 10 bases in between. CDR3 nucleotide sequence: TGTGCCAGTAGTATACAGGGCCCTACTAACTATGGCTACACCTTC. Residues: CASSIQGPTNYGYTF.

The rearrangement uses TRBV6-6 and TRBJ1-1; TRBD1 matches at 11 bases. The junction had 7 bases not matched to a gene; V was cut back by 2 bases and J by 11 bases. The germline V gene encodes CDR1 MNHNY and CDR2 SVGAGI (reference sequence). This CDR3 spans 14 amino acids. CDR3 loop: CASSYRGQGDEAFF. CDR3 DNA: TGTGCCAGCAGTTACAGGGGACAGGGGGACGAGGCTTTCTTT.

This rearrangement joins TRBV25-1 to TRBJ1-5; 7 positions match TRBD1. The CDR3 covers 15 residues. The V and J ends lost 9 bases and 8 bases, in that order; junction bases with no gene match: 16. Germline V gene sequence: CDR1 MGHDK, CDR2 SYGVNS. The CDR3 region has the DNA TGTGCCAGGAGGGACAGAGAGACCAGCGGGGAGCCCCAGCATTTT. This codes for CARRDRETSGEPQHF.

This chain links TRBV6-6 with TRBJ2-7; 9 positions match TRBD1. The CDR3 loop spans 15 amino acids. Germline CDR1 is MNHNY and CDR2 is SVGAGI (reference sequence). V shed 7 bases and J 5 bases; nucleotides not matched to a gene: 12. CDR3 region: CASTAGQGNLDEQYF. DNA of the CDR3: TGTGCCAGCACAGCGGGACAGGGAAATTTGGACGAGCAGTACTTC.

The V and J genes are TRBV7-2 and TRBJ2-2; D is unclear. Germline V gene lookup returns CDR1 SGHTA and CDR2 FQGNSA. V was shortened by 1 base and J by 7 bases, with 13 bases between the two germline ends. The CDR3 has 15 residues. In DNA, the CDR3 is TGTGCCAGCAGCTTAGGAAGCTTGGGTGTCGGGGAGCTGTTTTTT. It is translated as CASSLGSLGVGELFF.

V and J are TRBV2 and TRBJ1-1; D is perhaps TRBD1 (6 bases). This CDR3 spans 14 amino acids. With 7 bases removed from V and 5 bases from J, the gap between germline ends came to 17 bases. CDR1 and CDR2 from the germline V gene are SNHLY and FYNNEI. DNA for the CDR3: TGTGCCAGCATTCTCGGCAGGGGATCGACTGAAGCTTTCTTT. It codes for CASILGRGSTEAFF.

The J gene is TRBJ2-7, the V gene TRBV6-6, with D possibly matching TRBD1 (7 bases). CDR1 is MNHNY and CDR2 is SVGAGI in the germline V gene (reference sequence). The CDR3 length is 15 residues. V lost 0 bases, J lost 3 bases, and 12 bases lay in between. The CDR3: CASSYSAGGYYEQYF. Here the CDR3 DNA reads TGTGCCAGCAGTTACTCAGCAGGGGGGTACTACGAGCAGTACTTC.

The chain couples TRBV28 to TRBJ1-1, with 9 bases identical to TRBD1. The germline V gene has CDR1 MDHEN and CDR2 SYDVKM. J was trimmed by 5 bases and V by 5 bases; bases with no gene match: 9. The CDR3 is 15 amino acids. DNA for the CDR3: TGTGCCAGCAGTCCAAACAGGGGGCGAATAACTGAAGCTTTCTTT. This gives the protein CASSPNRGRITEAFF.